There are a few counts of the clone carrying this T cell receptor beta chain. The sample comes from a study of blood T cell repertoires in COVID-19. Turning to the study itself: COVID-19 samples, acute and convalescent, were from the United States, Italy and Spain. PBMCs, B-cell-depleted T cells, or T cells provided the cDNA or gDNA that made up the material.

Authors' processing steps: Estimates of nucleated cell counts were drawn from the amplification of reference gene primers. Here immunoSEQ multiplex PCR was the method, and the copy in TCRdb shows in-frame clones only, minus some. V and J calls and clone size are those listed in that table; D and trimming were worked out from the DNA. Among about 230,000 clones listed, roughly 82% were seen once. The sequencing input was peripheral blood. The receptor was isolated from a middle-aged man who had recovered from COVID-19.

The CDR3 loop reads CASSLGQYYEQYF. The CDR3 DNA reads as TGTGCCAGCTCACTTGGACAGTACTACGAGCAGTACTTC. This chain links TRBV18 with TRBJ2-7; TRBD1 might be the D (6 bases). Germline V CDR1 and CDR2: KGHSH, LQKENI. V was shortened by 4 bases and J by 3 bases, with 10 bases between the two germline ends. The CDR3 has 13 amino acids.